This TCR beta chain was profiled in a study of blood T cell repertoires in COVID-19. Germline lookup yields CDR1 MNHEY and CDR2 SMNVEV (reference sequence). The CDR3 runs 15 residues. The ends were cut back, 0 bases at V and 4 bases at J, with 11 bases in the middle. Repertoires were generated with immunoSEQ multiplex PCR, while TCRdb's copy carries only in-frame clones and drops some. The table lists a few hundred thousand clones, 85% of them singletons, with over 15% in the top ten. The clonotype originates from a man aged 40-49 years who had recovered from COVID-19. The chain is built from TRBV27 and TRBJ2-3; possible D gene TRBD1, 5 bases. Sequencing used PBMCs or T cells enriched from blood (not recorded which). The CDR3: CASSLSGQGSDTQYF. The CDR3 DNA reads TGTGCCAGCAGTTTATCAGGGCAGGGATCAGATACGCAGTATTTT.